This T cell receptor beta chain was observed in a study of PD-1 blockade in classical Hodgkin lymphoma. This clone was seen once. Every patient relapsed after autologous stem cell transplantation, and brentuximab vedotin exposure varied. The V end was cut by 3 bases, the J end by 1 base, with 6 bases between. The CDR3 extends over 13 amino acids. The germline V gene has CDR1 MNHNS and CDR2 SASEGT. The table came from immunoSEQ multiplex PCR; TCRdb's copy has only in-frame clones and leaves some out. The sample carries more than 45,000 clones, less than 95% recorded once. The chain recombines TRBV6-1 with TRBJ1-1; D is unclear. The input for sequencing was peripheral blood mononuclear cells (PBMCs), taken before the second cycle of nivolumab. The sequence was collected from a human donor with classical Hodgkin lymphoma. CDR3 loop: CASSESTNTEAFF. The CDR3 DNA is TGTGCCAGCAGTGAGTCCACGAACACTGAAGCTTTCTTT.